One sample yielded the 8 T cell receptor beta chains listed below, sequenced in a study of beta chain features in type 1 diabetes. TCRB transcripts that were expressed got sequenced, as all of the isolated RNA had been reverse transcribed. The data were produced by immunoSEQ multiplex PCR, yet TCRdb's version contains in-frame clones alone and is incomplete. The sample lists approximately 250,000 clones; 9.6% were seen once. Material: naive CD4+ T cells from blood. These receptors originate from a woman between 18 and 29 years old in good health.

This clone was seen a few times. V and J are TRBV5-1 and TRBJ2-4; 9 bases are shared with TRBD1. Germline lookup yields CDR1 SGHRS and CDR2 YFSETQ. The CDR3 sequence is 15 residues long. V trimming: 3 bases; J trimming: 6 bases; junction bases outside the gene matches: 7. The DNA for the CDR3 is TGCGCCAGCAGCTCCACCCCGGACAGGGGAAACATTCAGTACTTC. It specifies CASSSTPDRGNIQYF.

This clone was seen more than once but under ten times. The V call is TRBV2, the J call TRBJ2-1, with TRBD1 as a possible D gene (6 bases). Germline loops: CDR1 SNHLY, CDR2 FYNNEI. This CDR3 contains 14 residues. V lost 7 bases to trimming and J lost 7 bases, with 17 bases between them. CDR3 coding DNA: TGTGCCAGCAAGCTTACAGGGATCGGAAATGAGCAGTTCTTC. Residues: CASKLTGIGNEQFF.

As DNA, the CDR3 is TGTGCCAGCTCACCACAACCTCTCGTACTAGCGGGGGGGCAAGAGACCCAGTACTTC. This encodes CASSPQPLVLAGGQETQYF. This chain joins TRBV18 and TRBJ2-5; TRBD2 matches at 13 bases. CDR3 length equals 19 residues. V gave up 1 base and J gave up 2 bases; unmatched junction bases: 10. The germline V gene encodes CDR1 KGHSH and CDR2 LQKENI.

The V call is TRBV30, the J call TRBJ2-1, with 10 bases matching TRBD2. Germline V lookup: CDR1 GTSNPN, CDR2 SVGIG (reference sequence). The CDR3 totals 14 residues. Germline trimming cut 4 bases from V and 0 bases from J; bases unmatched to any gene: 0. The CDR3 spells CAWTSGGSYNEQFF. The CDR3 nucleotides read TGTGCCTGGACTAGCGGGGGCTCCTACAATGAGCAGTTCTTC.

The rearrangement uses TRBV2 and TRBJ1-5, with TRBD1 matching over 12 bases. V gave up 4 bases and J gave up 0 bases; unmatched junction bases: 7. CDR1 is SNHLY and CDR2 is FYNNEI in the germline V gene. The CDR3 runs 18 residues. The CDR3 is CASSAGTGGLDSNQPQHF. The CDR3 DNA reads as TGTGCCAGCAGTGCCGGGACAGGGGGCCTGGATAGCAATCAGCCCCAGCATTTT.

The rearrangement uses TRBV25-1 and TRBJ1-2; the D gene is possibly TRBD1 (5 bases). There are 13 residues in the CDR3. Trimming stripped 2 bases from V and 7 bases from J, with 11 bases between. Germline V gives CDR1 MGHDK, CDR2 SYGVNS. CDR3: CASSEDSYCGYTF. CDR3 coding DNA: TGTGCCAGCAGTGAAGACAGTTATTGTGGCTACACCTTC.

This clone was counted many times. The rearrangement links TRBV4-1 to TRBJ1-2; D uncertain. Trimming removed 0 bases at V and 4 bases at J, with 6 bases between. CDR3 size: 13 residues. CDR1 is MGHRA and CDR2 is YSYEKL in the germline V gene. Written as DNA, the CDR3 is TGCGCCAGCAGCCAAGATGGGAGCTATGGCTACACCTTC. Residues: CASSQDGSYGYTF.

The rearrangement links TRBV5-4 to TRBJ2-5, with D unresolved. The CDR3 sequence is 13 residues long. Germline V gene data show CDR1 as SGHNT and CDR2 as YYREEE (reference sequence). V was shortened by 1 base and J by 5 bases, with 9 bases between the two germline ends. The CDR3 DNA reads TGTGCCAGCAGCTTGTCACAACCGGAGACCCAGTACTTC. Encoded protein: CASSLSQPETQYF.